The 21 T cell receptor beta chains presented below share a single source sample, sequenced in a study of response to subunit inactivated influenza vaccine. TCRdb re-analysed the RT-PCR reads in MiXCR, keeping a single row per CDR3 protein. The sample holds about half a million distinct CDR3 sequences; less than 30% are singletons and the top ten take 1.9%. The sample consisted of CD4+ T cells sorted from PBMCs, taken more than 4 days after vaccination. The origin of the receptors is a man aged 45-60 years who received an inactivated influenza vaccine.

The V and J genes are TRBV7-8 and TRBJ2-3; the match to TRBD2 covers 8 bases. The CDR3 length is 18 residues. Germline V gene data show CDR1 as SGHVS and CDR2 as FQNEAQ. V lost 5 bases and J lost 0; bases outside the gene matches: 13. CDR3 loop: CASSPRPGGDHSTDTQYF. For the CDR3, the DNA is TGTGCCAGCAGCCCGCGGCCCGGGGGGGATCATAGCACAGATACGCAGTATTTT.

The gene calls are TRBV4-1 and TRBJ2-5, with D possibly matching TRBD2 (6 bases). The length of the CDR3 is 15 residues. Trimming removed 4 bases at V and 6 bases at J, with 18 bases between. Germline V lookup: CDR1 MGHRA, CDR2 YSYEKL. CDR3 loop: CASSPETRASQTQYF. In DNA, the CDR3 is TGCGCCAGCAGCCCCGAGACTAGGGCTAGTCAGACCCAGTACTTC.

This clonotype was picked up a small number of times. The J gene is TRBJ2-1, the V gene TRBV7-2, with 9 bases matching TRBD2. The CDR3 is made up of 17 amino acids. Trimming took 1 base from V and 8 from J; bases not matched to a gene: 12. The germline gives CDR1 SGHTA, CDR2 FQGNSA. The CDR3 DNA follows: TGTGCCAGCAGCTTAGTTTGGAGTGCGGGAGGGGGCTATGAGCAGTTCTTC. Its protein product is CASSLVWSAGGGYEQFF.

The chain combines TRBV20-1 with TRBJ2-5, with a tentative D call TRBD1 (7 bases). The CDR3 spans 15 residues. The germline V gene has CDR1 DFQATT and CDR2 SNEGSKA (reference sequence). V lost 4 bases and J 0 bases, leaving 15 bases between the germline ends. The chain's CDR3 is CSAKAAGQYQETQYF. The CDR3 DNA follows: TGCAGTGCTAAAGCCGCGGGACAGTACCAAGAGACCCAGTACTTC.

This clonotype was seen a handful of times. V is TRBV5-1 and J is TRBJ2-3; 14 nucleotides agree with TRBD2. The CDR3 runs to 17 residues. After removal of 2 bases from V and 5 bases from J, the junction contained 7 bases not matched to a gene. Per the germline V gene, CDR1 is SGHRS and CDR2 is YFSETQ. The CDR3 reads CASSFASTSGRVDTQYF. Written as DNA, the CDR3 is TGCGCCAGCAGCTTCGCCTCGACTAGCGGGAGGGTAGATACGCAGTATTTT.

V and J are TRBV6-1 and TRBJ2-3; D is possibly TRBD2 (5 bases). CDR3 length: 15 amino acids. From germline, CDR1 is MNHNS and CDR2 SASEGT. V was trimmed by 0 bases and J by 7 bases, leaving 14 bases between them. This chain's CDR3 is CASSEAGLQRYTQYF. The CDR3 nucleotides read TGTGCCAGCAGTGAAGCCGGCTTACAGCGGTATACGCAGTATTTT.

The chain recombines TRBV5-1 with TRBJ2-1; a weak D match, TRBD2 (6 bases). From germline, CDR1 is SGHRS and CDR2 YFSETQ. The CDR3 runs to 18 residues. Trimming left V 0 bases short and J 5 bases short, with 21 bases between. Here the CDR3 reads CASSLGTPGLFLNNEQFF. As DNA, the CDR3 is TGCGCCAGCAGCTTGGGGACTCCGGGACTCTTCCTTAACAATGAGCAGTTCTTC.

V and J are TRBV30 and TRBJ2-7; 10 bases align to TRBD1. Germline trimming cut 0 bases from V and 2 bases from J; bases unmatched to any gene: 16. The CDR3 consists of 19 residues. CDR1 GTSNPN and CDR2 SVGIG come from the germline V gene (reference sequence). The CDR3, as DNA: TGTGCCTGGAGTGTGCAACGACAGGGGGCCGGGACTAGACCCTACGAGCAGTACTTC. Translated, it gives CAWSVQRQGAGTRPYEQYF.

The genes are TRBV7-2 and TRBJ1-5; D ambiguous. The CDR3 is 12 residues long. V was shortened by 6 bases and J by 5 bases, with 8 bases between the two germline ends. Germline CDR1 and CDR2: SGHTA and FQGNSA. The CDR3: CASSREHQPQHF. For the CDR3, the DNA is TGTGCCAGCAGTAGGGAGCATCAGCCCCAGCATTTT.

The chain uses TRBV19 and TRBJ2-5; TRBD2 matches at 11 bases. Trimming at V came to 1 base and at J to 5 bases, leaving 9 bases not matched to a gene. Germline lookup yields CDR1 LNHDA and CDR2 SQIVND (reference sequence). There are 17 residues in the CDR3. The CDR3 region is CASSIALAGGPRETQYF. The CDR3 nucleotides read TGTGCCAGTAGTATAGCCCTAGCGGGAGGCCCCAGGGAGACCCAGTACTTC.

This clonotype was found a few times. This chain links TRBV18 with TRBJ2-5, with a weak D call TRBD1 (6 bases). This CDR3 has 15 amino acids. V gave up 6 bases and J gave up 5 bases, with 19 bases separating them. From germline, CDR1 is KGHSH and CDR2 LQKENI. The DNA of the CDR3 is TGTGCCAGCTCCGTATTAACAGGGAGTTTGGAGACCCAGTACTTC. This codes for CASSVLTGSLETQYF. Full variable domain (missing parts from reference TRBV18 and TRBJ2-5): NAGVMQNPRHLVRRRGQEARLRCSPMKGHSHVYWYRQLPEEGLKFMVYLQKENIIDESGMPKERFSAEFPKEGPSILRIQQVVRGDSAAYFCASSVLTGSLETQYFGPGTRLLVL.

This clonotype was recorded a few times. This chain uses TRBV5-1 with TRBJ2-1; the D call may be TRBD1 or TRBD2 (6 bases each). The CDR3 loop spans 16 amino acids. The V gene lost 4 bases and the J gene lost 5 bases, with 19 bases spanning the gap. Germline CDR1 and CDR2: SGHRS and YFSETQ. CDR3 protein: CASSVFRRGANNEQFF. The CDR3 region has the DNA TGCGCCAGCAGCGTATTCCGTAGGGGGGCCAACAATGAGCAGTTCTTC. The whole variable domain, filled in from reference TRBV5-1 and TRBJ2-1, reads KAGVTQTPRYLIKTRGQQVTLSCSPISGHRSVSWYQQTPGQGLQFLFEYFSETQRNKGNFPGRFSGRQFSNSRSEMNVSTLELGDSALYLCASSVFRRGANNEQFFGPGTRLTVL.

The chain is built from TRBV20-1 and TRBJ2-7, with D perhaps matching TRBD1 (5 bases). The germline V and J ends were trimmed by 2 bases and 2 bases, with 10 bases remaining between them. Germline loops: CDR1 DFQATT, CDR2 SNEGSKA (reference sequence). There are 13 residues in the CDR3. The CDR3 sequence: CSARWQGTYEQYF. Here the CDR3 DNA reads TGCAGTGCTAGATGGCAGGGAACCTACGAGCAGTACTTC.

As regards this clonotype: At one boundary the junction diverges from the germline segment, which might be a read error. The chain carries TRBV9 and TRBJ2-3, with TRBD2 matching over 16 bases. Per germline, CDR1 SGDLS and CDR2 YYNGEE. The CDR3 consists of 13 residues. DNA of the CDR3: TGTGCCAGCAGTCCCGGGACTAGCGGGAGGGTCCTTTTT. Translation: CASSPGTSGRVLF.

CDR3 DNA: TGTGCCAGCAGCCCATGGGGGGGGCAGGGGAACACTGAAGCTTTCTTT. It yields the protein CASSPWGGQGNTEAFF. This chain joins TRBV7-2 and TRBJ1-1; D possibly corresponds to TRBD1 (6 bases). The CDR3 length is 16 residues. Trimming left V 5 bases short and J 1 base short, with 17 bases between. Germline assignment: CDR1 SGHTA and CDR2 FQGNSA.

This clonotype has more than one count but fewer than ten. V is TRBV10-3 and J is TRBJ1-6, with a possible D match to TRBD1 (5 bases). This CDR3 region has 15 residues. The V and J ends lost 3 bases and 5 bases respectively, with 11 bases between them. CDR1 and CDR2 (germline): ENHRY, SYGVKD. The CDR3 loop is CAISDGQGNNSPLHF. CDR3 sequence (DNA): TGTGCCATCAGTGACGGACAAGGGAATAATTCACCCCTCCACTTT.

Only a few counts were recorded for this clonotype. The V gene is TRBV19, the J gene TRBJ2-6; D is unclear. The germline gives CDR1 LNHDA, CDR2 SQIVND (reference sequence). The CDR3 runs 16 residues. V was trimmed by 0 bases and J by 2 bases, leaving 8 bases between them. Written as DNA, the CDR3 is TGTGCCAGTAGTATAGATCTTACCCCTGGGGCCAACGTCCTGACTTTC. This encodes CASSIDLTPGANVLTF.

Concerning this clonotype: The junction does not match germline at one end; this may be a read error. The gene calls are TRBV2 and TRBJ2-3; the D is unclear. The CDR3 has 12 amino acids. The germline CDR1 and CDR2 sequences are SNHLY and FYNNEI. In nucleotides, the CDR3 is TGTGCCAGCAGGGAAGAGGCAGATACGCAGTATTTT. This encodes CASREEADTQYF.

The chain couples TRBV11-2 to TRBJ1-1, with a tentative D call TRBD1 (6 bases). Germline loops: CDR1 SGHAT, CDR2 FQNNGV. This CDR3 is built from 16 residues. Trimming left V 7 bases short and J 11 bases short, with 29 bases between. The CDR3 loop reads CASKNQGSLGVTGAFF. CDR3 nucleotides: TGTGCCAGCAAAAACCAGGGATCTTTAGGTGTGACAGGCGCTTTCTTT. The whole variable domain, filled in from reference TRBV11-2 and TRBJ1-1, reads EAGVAQSPRYKIIEKRQSVAFWCNPISGHATLYWYQQILGQGPKLLIQFQNNGVVDDSQLPKDRFSAERLKGVDSTLKIQPAKLEDSAVYLCASKNQGSLGVTGAFFGQGTRLTVV.

This clonotype has a handful of counts. The chain employs TRBV14 and TRBJ2-7; D is perhaps TRBD2 (5 bases). With 8 bases removed from V and 0 bases from J, the gap between germline ends came to 11 bases. The germline gives CDR1 SGHDN, CDR2 FVKESK. CDR3 length equals 13 residues. The CDR3 region has the DNA TGTGCCAGCTCGCGGGTTACCTCCTACGAGCAGTACTTC. Encoded protein: CASSRVTSYEQYF. The variable domain in full, completed from reference TRBV14 and TRBJ2-7, reads EAGVTQFPSHSVIEKGQTVTLRCDPISGHDNLYWYRRVMGKEIKFLLHFVKESKQDESGMPNNRFLAERTGGTYSTLKVQPAELEDSGVYFCASSRVTSYEQYFGPGTRLTVT.

This clonotype was recorded at least ten times. The rearrangement links TRBV9 to TRBJ2-7; TRBD1 might be the D (6 bases). Looked up from germline, CDR1 is SGDLS and CDR2 is YYNGEE. This CDR3 has 14 amino acids. V was shortened by 3 bases and J by 4 bases, with 14 bases between the two germline ends. Here the CDR3 reads CASSATLQGYEQYF. CDR3 in DNA: TGTGCCAGCAGCGCCACATTACAGGGATACGAGCAGTACTTC.